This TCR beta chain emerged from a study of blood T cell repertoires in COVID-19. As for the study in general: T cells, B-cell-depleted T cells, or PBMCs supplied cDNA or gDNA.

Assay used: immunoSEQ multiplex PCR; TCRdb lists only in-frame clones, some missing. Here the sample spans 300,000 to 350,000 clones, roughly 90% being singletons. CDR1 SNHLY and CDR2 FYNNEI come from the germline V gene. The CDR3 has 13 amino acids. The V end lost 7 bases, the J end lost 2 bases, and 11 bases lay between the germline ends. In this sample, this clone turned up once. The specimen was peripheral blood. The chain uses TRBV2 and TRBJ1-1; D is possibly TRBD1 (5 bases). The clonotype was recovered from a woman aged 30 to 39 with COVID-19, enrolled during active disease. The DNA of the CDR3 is TGTGCCAGCAACCAAGGGGCCAACACTGAAGCTTTCTTT. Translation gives CASNQGANTEAFF.